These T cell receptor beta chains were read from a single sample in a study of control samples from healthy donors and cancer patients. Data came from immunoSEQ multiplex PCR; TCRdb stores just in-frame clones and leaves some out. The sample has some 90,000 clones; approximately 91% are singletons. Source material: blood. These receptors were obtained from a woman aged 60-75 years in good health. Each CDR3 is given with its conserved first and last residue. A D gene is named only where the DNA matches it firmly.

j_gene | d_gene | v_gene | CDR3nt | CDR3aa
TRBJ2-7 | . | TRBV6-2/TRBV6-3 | TGTGCCAGCAGTTACAGGGGCCTTTGGACCTTCGAGCAGTACTTC | CASSYRGLWTFEQYF
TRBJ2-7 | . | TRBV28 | TGTGCCAGCAGTTTATTGGGCGGGGAATACGAGCAGTACTTC | CASSLLGGEYEQYF
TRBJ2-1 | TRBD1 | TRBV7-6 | TGTGCCAGCAGACCGTGGGACAGGGGTCGTCCCAATGAGCAGTTCTTC | CASRPWDRGRPNEQFF
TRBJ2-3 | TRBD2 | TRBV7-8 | TGTGCCAGCAGCCGCGGGGGGGCGAGAGATACGCAGTATTTT | CASSRGGARDTQYF
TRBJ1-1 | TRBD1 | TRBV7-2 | TGTGCCAGCAGCCTAAACAGGGGGTCCACTGAAGCTTTCTTT | CASSLNRGSTEAFF
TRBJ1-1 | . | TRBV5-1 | TGCGCCAGCAGCTTGATGGACCGTTCTATGGCTTTCTTT | CASSLMDRSMAFF
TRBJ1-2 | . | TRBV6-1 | TGTGCCAGCAGTGAAGGATTGGATGGCTACACCTTC | CASSEGLDGYTF
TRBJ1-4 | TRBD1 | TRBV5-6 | TGTGCCAGCAGCTCCGGGACAGGGGTTGAAAAACTGTTTTTT | CASSSGTGVEKLFF
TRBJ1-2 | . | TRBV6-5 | TGTGCCAGCAGTATCGGGACAAACCCCTATGGCTACACCTTC | CASSIGTNPYGYTF
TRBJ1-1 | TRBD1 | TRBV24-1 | TGTGCCACCAGTGACTCGGGACAGGGGGTCGGTGAAGCTTTCTTT | CATSDSGQGVGEAFF